The clone carrying this T cell receptor (beta chain) was detected many times. The antigen is not known. TCRdb called the reads again in MiXCR, with one record for every CDR3 protein. The sample holds under 200,000 distinct CDR3 sequences, 9.5% seen once. Germline values: CDR1 LNHDA, CDR2 SQIVND (reference sequence). The CDR3 extends over 15 amino acids. With 8 bases removed from V and 2 bases from J, the gap between germline ends came to 13 bases. This sample stems from a study of T cell repertoires in cytomegalovirus infection. Study-wide background: The public TCR beta signatures pointed to both CMV infection and matching HLA type. Study-wide points: Dominating the ex vivo response were HLA-C-restricted CMV-specific TCR beta clonotypes.

Material for sequencing was PBMCs. The chain links TRBV19 to TRBJ2-6; TRBD1 might be the D (6 bases). This sequence originates from a human donor in good health (CMV status not recorded). Some clones in this sample may be carry-over from other donors' samples. The CDR3 DNA follows: TGTGCCAGTTCGGGGCAGGGGACTGGGGCCAACGTCCTGACTTTC. Translation: CASSGQGTGANVLTF.